These 9 T cell receptor beta chains originate from one sample sequenced in a study of early T cells in non-severe SARS-CoV-2 infection. TCRdb redid the calling of the 5' RACE reads with MiXCR, one entry per CDR3 protein. The sample consists of approximately 77,000 distinct CDR3 sequences, roughly a sixth of them appearing once. Sequencing was performed on whole blood. The receptors come from an adult who was a healthcare worker with PCR-confirmed SARS-CoV-2 infection or an uninfected control (not recorded which).

The table lists this clonotype with many counts. This chain connects TRBV11-2 to TRBJ2-7; no firm D call. Germline V gene lookup returns CDR1 SGHAT and CDR2 FQNNGV. The CDR3 covers 12 residues. V lost 1 base and J 6 bases, leaving 7 bases between the germline ends. The DNA of the CDR3 is TGTGCCAGCAGCTTAGTCCGAGGCGAGCAGTACTTC. Encoded protein: CASSLVRGEQYF.

The chain links TRBV12-3 or TRBV12-4 to TRBJ2-1; maybe TRBD1 (6 bases). The CDR3 loop spans 15 amino acids. V was clipped by 6 bases and J by 5 bases, with 17 bases between them. The DNA of the CDR3 is TGTGCCAGCAGGCCACCGGCCCCAGGGGACAATGAGCAGTTCTTC. Translating it yields CASRPPAPGDNEQFF.

This clonotype was observed a handful of times. The chain recombines TRBV29-1 with TRBJ1-6; D is uncertain. V was shortened by 1 base and J by 8 bases, with 12 bases between the two germline ends. The CDR3 has 14 residues. The germline V gene has CDR1 SQVTM and CDR2 ANQGSEA. The CDR3 DNA reads as TGCAGCGTTGAAGTGGCGTCTCCGGATTCACCCCTCCACTTT. It is translated as CSVEVASPDSPLHF.

The table lists this clonotype with many counts. The rearrangement joins TRBV15 to TRBJ2-1; no firm D call. Per the germline V gene, CDR1 is LNHNV and CDR2 is YYDKDF (reference sequence). Trimming took off 2 bases at V and 5 bases at J, with 1 base between the two ends. This CDR3 has 11 residues. Here the CDR3 DNA reads TGTGCCACCAGCAGAAACAATGAGCAGTTCTTC. Amino acids: CATSRNNEQFF. The whole variable domain, remainder taken from reference TRBV15 and TRBJ2-1, is DAMVIQNPRYQVTQFGKPVTLSCSQTLNHNVMYWYQQKSSQAPKLLFHYYDKDFNNEADTPDNFQSRRPNTSFCFLDIRSPGLGDTAMYLCATSRNNEQFFGPGTRLTVL.

This clonotype was detected only a few times. The chain combines TRBV19 with TRBJ1-5; 7 bases are a match to TRBD1. Germline V gene sequence: CDR1 LNHDA, CDR2 SQIVND (reference sequence). Trimming removed 3 bases from V and 2 bases from J; junction bases left unmatched: 1. There are 14 residues in the CDR3. In DNA form, the CDR3 reads TGTGCCAGTAGTATTACAGGGGGCAATCAGCCCCAGCATTTT. It codes for CASSITGGNQPQHF.

This clonotype was found many times. The J gene is TRBJ1-1, the V gene TRBV5-1, with 7 bases lining up with TRBD1. J gave up 2 bases and V 6 bases, and 10 bases lay outside the gene matches. Germline values: CDR1 SGHRS, CDR2 YFSETQ. The CDR3 sequence is 15 residues long. The CDR3 is CASNPVGQANTEAFF. CDR3 DNA sequence: TGCGCCAGCAACCCCGTTGGACAGGCCAACACTGAAGCTTTCTTT.

The J gene is TRBJ1-1, the V gene TRBV5-1, with a possible D match to TRBD1 (6 bases). The CDR3 length is 15 residues. Trimming stripped 0 bases from V and 4 bases from J, with 13 bases between. Germline V lookup: CDR1 SGHRS, CDR2 YFSETQ. CDR3 in DNA: TGCGCCAGCAGCTTGGAGTGGGGGCCGGGCACTGAAGCTTTCTTT. Translated, it gives CASSLEWGPGTEAFF.

Only a few counts were recorded for this clonotype. This chain uses TRBV11-2 with TRBJ2-1, with D unresolved. V lost 1 base to trimming and J lost 6 bases, with 7 bases between them. The CDR3 totals 13 residues. CDR1 and CDR2 from the germline V gene are SGHAT and FQNNGV. Here the CDR3 DNA reads TGTGCCAGCAGCTTAGGGGTCCCCAATGAGCAGTTCTTC. Amino acids: CASSLGVPNEQFF.

This clonotype was seen more than once but under ten times. This chain uses TRBV11-2 with TRBJ1-5; no firm D call. V lost 0 bases, J lost 4 bases, and 7 bases lay in between. Germline V gene sequence: CDR1 SGHAT, CDR2 FQNNGV. The CDR3 runs 14 residues. The chain's CDR3 is CASSLDGMNQPQHF. CDR3 nucleotide sequence: TGTGCCAGCAGCTTAGACGGGATGAATCAGCCCCAGCATTTT.